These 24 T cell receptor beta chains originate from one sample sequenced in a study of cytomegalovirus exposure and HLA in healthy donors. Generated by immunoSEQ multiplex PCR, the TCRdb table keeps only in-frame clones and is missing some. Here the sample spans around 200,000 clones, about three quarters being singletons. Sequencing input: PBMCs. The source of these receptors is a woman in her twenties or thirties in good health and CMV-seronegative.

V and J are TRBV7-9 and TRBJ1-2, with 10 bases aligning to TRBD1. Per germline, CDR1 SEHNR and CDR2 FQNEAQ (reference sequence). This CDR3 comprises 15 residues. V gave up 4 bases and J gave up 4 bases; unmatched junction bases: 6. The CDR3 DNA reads TGTGCCAGCAGCTCGGGACAGGGGCAAATCTATGGCTACACCTTC. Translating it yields CASSSGQGQIYGYTF. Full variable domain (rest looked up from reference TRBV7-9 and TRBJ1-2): DTGVSQNPRHKITKRGQNVTFRCDPISEHNRLYWYRQTLGQGPEFLTYFQNEAQLEKSRLLSDRFSAERPKGSFSTLEIQRTEQGDSAMYLCASSSGQGQIYGYTFGSGTRLTVV.

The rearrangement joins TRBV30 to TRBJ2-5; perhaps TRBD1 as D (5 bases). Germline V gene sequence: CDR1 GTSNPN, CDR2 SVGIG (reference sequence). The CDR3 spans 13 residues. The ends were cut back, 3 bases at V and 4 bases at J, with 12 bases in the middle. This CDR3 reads CAWSRQTRETQYF. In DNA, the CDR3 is TGTGCCTGGAGCCGACAGACGAGAGAGACCCAGTACTTC.

CDR3 nucleotides: TGTGCCAGCAGTGAATCGGCGCGGGGCTACACCTTC. Protein product: CASSESARGYTF. The chain employs TRBV6-1 and TRBJ1-2; D unclear. With 2 bases removed from V and 8 bases from J, the gap between germline ends came to 9 bases. The CDR3 loop spans 12 amino acids. Germline CDR1 MNHNS, CDR2 SASEGT.

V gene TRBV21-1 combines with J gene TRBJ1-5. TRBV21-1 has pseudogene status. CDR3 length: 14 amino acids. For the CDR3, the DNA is TGTGCCAGCACCCCCAGACCCGGGAGTCAGCCCCAGCATTTT. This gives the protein CASTPRPGSQPQHF.

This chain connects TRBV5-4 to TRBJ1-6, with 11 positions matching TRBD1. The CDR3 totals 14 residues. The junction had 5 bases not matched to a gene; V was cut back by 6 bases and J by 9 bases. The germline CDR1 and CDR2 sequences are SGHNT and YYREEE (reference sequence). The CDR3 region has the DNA TGTGCCAGCACCTGGGGGACAGGGGGTTCACCCCTCCACTTT. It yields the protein CASTWGTGGSPLHF.

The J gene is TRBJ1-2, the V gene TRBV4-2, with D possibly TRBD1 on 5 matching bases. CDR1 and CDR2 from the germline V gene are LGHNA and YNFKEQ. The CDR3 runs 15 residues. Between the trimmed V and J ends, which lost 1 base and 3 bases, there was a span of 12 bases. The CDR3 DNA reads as TGTGCCAGCAGCCAAGGGCAGGGTCTTGACTATGGCTACACCTTC. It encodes CASSQGQGLDYGYTF.

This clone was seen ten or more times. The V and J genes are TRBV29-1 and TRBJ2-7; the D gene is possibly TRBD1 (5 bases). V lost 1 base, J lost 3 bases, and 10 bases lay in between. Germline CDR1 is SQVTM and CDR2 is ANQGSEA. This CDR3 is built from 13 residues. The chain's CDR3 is CSVEGQGFYEQYF. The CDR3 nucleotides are TGCAGCGTTGAAGGCCAGGGATTCTACGAGCAGTACTTC.

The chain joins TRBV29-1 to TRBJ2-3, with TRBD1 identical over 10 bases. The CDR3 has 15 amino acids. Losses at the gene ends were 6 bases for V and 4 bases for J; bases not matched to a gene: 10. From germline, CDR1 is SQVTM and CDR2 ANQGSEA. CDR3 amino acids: CSVAGTGVLADTQYF. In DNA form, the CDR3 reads TGCAGCGTCGCCGGGACAGGGGTTTTAGCAGATACGCAGTATTTT.

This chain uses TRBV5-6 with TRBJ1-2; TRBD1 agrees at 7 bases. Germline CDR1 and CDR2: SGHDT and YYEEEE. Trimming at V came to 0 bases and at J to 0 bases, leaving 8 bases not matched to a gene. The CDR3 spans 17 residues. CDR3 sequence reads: CASSLAGGDGPNYGYTF. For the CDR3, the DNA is TGTGCCAGCAGCTTGGCAGGGGGAGATGGCCCTAACTATGGCTACACCTTC.

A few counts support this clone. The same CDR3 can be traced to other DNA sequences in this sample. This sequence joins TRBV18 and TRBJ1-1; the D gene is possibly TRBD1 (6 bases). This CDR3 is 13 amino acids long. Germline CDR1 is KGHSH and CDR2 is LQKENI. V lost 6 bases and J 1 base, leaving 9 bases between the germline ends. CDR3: CASSPGQNTEAFF. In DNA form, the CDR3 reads TGTGCCAGCTCCCCGGGACAGAACACTGAAGCTTTCTTT.

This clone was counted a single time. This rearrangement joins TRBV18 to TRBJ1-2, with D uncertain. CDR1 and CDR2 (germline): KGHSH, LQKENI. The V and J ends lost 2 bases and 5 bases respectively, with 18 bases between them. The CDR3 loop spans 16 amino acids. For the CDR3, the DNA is TGTGCCAGCTCACCAGTCCAGGTGGAGGGATCTTATGGCTACACCTTC. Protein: CASSPVQVEGSYGYTF.

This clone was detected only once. CDR3 DNA: TGTGCCAGCAGCGTAGCTCCGGGACAGTACGAGCAGTACTTC. It is translated as CASSVAPGQYEQYF. The rearrangement uses TRBV9 and TRBJ2-7, with TRBD1 matching 7 bases. Germline V lookup: CDR1 SGDLS, CDR2 YYNGEE. V shed 0 bases and J 4 bases; nucleotides not matched to a gene: 4. This CDR3 has 14 residues.

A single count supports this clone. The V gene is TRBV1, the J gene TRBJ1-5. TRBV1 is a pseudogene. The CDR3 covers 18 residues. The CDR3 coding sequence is TGCACCAGCAGCCAAGATCGTCGGGGGGGAAATAGCAATCAGCCCCAGCATTTT. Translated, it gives CTSSQDRRGGNSNQPQHF.

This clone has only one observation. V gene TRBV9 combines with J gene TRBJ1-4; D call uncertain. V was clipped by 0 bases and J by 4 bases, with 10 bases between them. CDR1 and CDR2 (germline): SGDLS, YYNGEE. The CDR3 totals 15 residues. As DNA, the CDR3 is TGTGCCAGCAGCGTAGGGTCCGGGGATAATGAAAAACTGTTTTTT. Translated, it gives CASSVGSGDNEKLFF. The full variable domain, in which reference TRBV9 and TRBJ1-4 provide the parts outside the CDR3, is DSGVTQTPKHLITATGQRVTLRCSPRSGDLSVYWYQQSLDQGLQFLIQYYNGEERAKGNILERFSAQQFPDLHSELNLSSLELGDSALYFCASSVGSGDNEKLFFGSGTQLSVL.

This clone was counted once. CDR3 amino acids: CASSQTGGTEAFF. The DNA for the CDR3 is TGTGCCAGCAGCCAGACCGGGGGGACTGAAGCTTTCTTT. The rearrangement joins TRBV7-9 to TRBJ1-1, with D perhaps matching TRBD1 (5 bases). The CDR3 contains 13 residues. CDR1 is SEHNR, CDR2 FQNEAQ, per germline (reference sequence). Trimming pared 5 bases from V and 5 bases from J, leaving 12 bases between.

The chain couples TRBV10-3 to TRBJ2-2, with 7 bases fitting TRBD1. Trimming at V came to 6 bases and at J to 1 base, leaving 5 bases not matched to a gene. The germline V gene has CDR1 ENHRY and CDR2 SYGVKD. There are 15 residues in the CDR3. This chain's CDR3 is CAIRDRVLNTGELFF. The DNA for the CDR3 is TGTGCCATCAGAGACAGGGTTTTGAACACCGGGGAGCTGTTTTTT.

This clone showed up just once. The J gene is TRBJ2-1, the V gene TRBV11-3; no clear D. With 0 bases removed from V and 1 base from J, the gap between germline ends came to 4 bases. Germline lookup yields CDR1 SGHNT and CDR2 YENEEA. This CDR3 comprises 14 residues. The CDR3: CASSLDFSYNEQFF. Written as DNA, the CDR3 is TGTGCCAGCAGCTTAGACTTTTCCTACAATGAGCAGTTCTTC.

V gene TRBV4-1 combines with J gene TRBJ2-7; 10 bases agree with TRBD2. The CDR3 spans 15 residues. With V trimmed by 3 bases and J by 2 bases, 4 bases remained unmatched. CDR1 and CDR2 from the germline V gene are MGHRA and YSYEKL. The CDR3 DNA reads TGCGCCAGCAGCCAGCTAGCGGGAGTACCCTACGAGCAGTACTTC. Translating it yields CASSQLAGVPYEQYF.

The CDR3: CASSEGTIRYNEQFF. The CDR3 DNA sequence: TGTGCCAGTAGTGAAGGGACTATCCGCTACAATGAGCAGTTCTTC. This chain connects TRBV19 to TRBJ2-1; 7 bases fit TRBD2. V shed 5 bases and J 3 bases; nucleotides not matched to a gene: 7. Germline V CDR1 and CDR2: LNHDA, SQIVND (reference sequence). This CDR3 has 15 amino acids.

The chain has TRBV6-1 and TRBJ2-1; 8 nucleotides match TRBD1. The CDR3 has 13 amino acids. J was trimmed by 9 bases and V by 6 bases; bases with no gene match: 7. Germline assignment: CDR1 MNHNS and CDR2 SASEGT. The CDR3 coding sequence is TGTGCCAGCAGAGCCTCGGACAGGGCTGAGCAGTTCTTC. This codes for CASRASDRAEQFF.

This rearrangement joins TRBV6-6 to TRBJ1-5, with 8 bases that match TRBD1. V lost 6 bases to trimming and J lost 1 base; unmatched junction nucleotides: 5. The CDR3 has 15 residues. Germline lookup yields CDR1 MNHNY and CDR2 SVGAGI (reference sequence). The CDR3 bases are TGTGCCAGCAGGGAGACAGGGGTGAGCAATCAGCCCCAGCATTTT. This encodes CASRETGVSNQPQHF.

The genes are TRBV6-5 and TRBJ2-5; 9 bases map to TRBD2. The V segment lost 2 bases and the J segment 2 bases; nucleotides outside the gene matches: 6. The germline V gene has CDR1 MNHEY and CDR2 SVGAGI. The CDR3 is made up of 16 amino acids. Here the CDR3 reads CASSYAPLAGQETQYF. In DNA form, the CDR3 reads TGTGCCAGCAGTTACGCTCCCCTAGCGGGACAAGAGACCCAGTACTTC.

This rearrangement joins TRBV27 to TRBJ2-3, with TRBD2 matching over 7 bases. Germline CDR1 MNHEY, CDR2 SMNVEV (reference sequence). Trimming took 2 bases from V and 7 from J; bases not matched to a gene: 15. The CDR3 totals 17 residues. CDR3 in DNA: TGTGCCAGCAGTTTAGCGACCGGGACTACTTTCCCGCATACGCAGTATTTT. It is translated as CASSLATGTTFPHTQYF.

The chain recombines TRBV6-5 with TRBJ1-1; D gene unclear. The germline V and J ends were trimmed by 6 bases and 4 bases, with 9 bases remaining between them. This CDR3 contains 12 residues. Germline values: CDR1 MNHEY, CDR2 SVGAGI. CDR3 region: CASRAAPTEAFF. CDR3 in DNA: TGTGCCAGCAGGGCAGCGCCCACTGAAGCTTTCTTT.